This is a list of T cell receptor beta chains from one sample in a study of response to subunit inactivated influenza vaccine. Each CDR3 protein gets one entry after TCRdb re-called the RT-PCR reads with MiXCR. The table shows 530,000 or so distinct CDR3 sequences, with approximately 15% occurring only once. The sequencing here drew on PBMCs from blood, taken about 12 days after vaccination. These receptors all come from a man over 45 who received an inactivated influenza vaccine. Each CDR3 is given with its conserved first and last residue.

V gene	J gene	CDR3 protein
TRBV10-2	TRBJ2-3	CASRMTSGSTDTQYF
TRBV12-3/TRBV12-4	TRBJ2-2	CASSFTEGSGELFF
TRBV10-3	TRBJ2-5	CAISEDGETQYF
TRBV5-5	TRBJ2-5	CASSLGTSGKETQYF
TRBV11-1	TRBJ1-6	CASSHRADSPLHF
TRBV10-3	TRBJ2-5	CAISDTQTGKWETQYF
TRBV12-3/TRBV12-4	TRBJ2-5	CASKPTGQETQYF
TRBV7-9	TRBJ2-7	CASSLGRSGGYEQYF
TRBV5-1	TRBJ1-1	CASSLDLSPEAFF
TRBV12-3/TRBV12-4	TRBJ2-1	CASSNSGGSSYNEQFF
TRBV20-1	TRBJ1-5	CSAREITGAIENQPQHF
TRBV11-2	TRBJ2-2	CASSLVAGTNTGELFF
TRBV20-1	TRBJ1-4	CSATGQNEKLFF
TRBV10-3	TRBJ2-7	CAISGGAGGDEQYF
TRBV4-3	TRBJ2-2	CASSPNTGATGELFF
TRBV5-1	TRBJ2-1	CASSWQGYNEQFF
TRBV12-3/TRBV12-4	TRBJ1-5	CASSLVGAPSGQPQHF
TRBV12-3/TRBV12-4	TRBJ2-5	CASSLGILDGGETQYF
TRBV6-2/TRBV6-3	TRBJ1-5	CASRTGSISNQPQHF
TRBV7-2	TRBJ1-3	CASSSSQGFGNTIYF
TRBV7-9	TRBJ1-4	CASSFTGGATNEKLFF
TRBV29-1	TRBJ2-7	CSVEGLADSYEQYF
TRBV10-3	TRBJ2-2	CAIGPGELFF
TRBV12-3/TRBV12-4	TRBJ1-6	CASSPGVRLASPLHF
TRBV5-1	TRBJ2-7	CASSSTLGGPYEQYF
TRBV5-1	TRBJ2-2	CASSSLSGTDTGELFF
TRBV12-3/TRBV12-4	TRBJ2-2	CASSLAGLNTGELFF
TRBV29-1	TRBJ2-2	CSAGTGWDTGELFF
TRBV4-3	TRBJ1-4	CASSRQGPTNEKLFF
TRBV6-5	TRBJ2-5	CASSYSIRVQETQYF
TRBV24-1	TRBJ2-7	CATSESGSYEQYF
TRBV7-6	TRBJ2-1	CASSLFAGGLFF
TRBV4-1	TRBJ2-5	CASSRAWDRQETQYF
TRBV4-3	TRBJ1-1	CASSQEMAGTEAFF
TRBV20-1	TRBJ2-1	CSARDQVRRPNEQFF
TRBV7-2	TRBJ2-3	CASSGTSTSTDTQYF
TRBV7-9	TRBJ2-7	CASSLLGQGPYEQYF
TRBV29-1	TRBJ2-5	CSVDHYETQYF
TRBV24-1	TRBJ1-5	CATSRYGGPNQPQHF
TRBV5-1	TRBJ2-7	CASSLDPGTGAYEQYF
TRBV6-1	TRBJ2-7	CASRGGQGGSYEQYF
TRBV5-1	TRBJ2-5	CASRRFSGGTLQETQYF
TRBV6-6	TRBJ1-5	CASSRSFNQPQHF
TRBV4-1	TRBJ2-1	CASSHHDNEQFF
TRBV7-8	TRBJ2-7	CASSLTGFSTYEQYF
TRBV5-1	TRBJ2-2	CASSLPASGLAGELFF
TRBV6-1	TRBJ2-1	CASSVLLPYNEQFF
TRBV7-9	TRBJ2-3	CASSLTSGERDTQYF
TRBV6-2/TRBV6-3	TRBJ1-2	CASSNRQGDGYTF
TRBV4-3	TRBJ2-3	CASSPETSYRDTQYF
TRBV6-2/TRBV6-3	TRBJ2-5	CASRKSGLVGRYQETQYF
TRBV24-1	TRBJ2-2	CATSDGGGPGELFF
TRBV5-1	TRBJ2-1	CASSRPRAGLSYNEQFF